Shown below are 31 T cell receptor beta chains from a single sample sequenced in a study of blood T cell repertoires in COVID-19. Sequenced by immunoSEQ multiplex PCR; TCRdb stores in-frame clones only, minus some. In the table there are approximately 90,000 clones, about 83% of which are singletons. The sample comprised peripheral blood. The receptors here all came from a human donor in a cohort sampled during active COVID-19.

There are a few counts of this clone. The chain links TRBV15 to TRBJ2-7; D is ambiguous. V was pared by 0 bases and J by 7 bases, with 13 bases between. Germline CDR1 reads LNHNV; CDR2 reads YYDKDF (reference sequence). The CDR3 is made up of 14 amino acids. The CDR3 protein is CATSRDLGGEEQYF. In nucleotides, the CDR3 is TGTGCCACCAGCAGAGATCTGGGTGGAGAGGAGCAGTACTTC.

This chain connects TRBV27 to TRBJ1-2; D is unresolved. CDR1 and CDR2 (germline): MNHEY, SMNVEV (reference sequence). The V and J ends lost 3 bases and 1 base respectively, with 6 bases between them. This CDR3 comprises 13 residues. In nucleotides, the CDR3 is TGTGCCAGCAGTTTGACAAGTAACTATGGCTACACCTTC. Translated, it gives CASSLTSNYGYTF.

The chain combines TRBV5-4 with TRBJ1-1; the match to TRBD1 covers 11 bases. The V gene end was trimmed by 4 bases and the J gene end by 4 bases; junction bases not matched to a gene: 6. Germline V gene sequence: CDR1 SGHNT, CDR2 YYREEE (reference sequence). The CDR3 length is 15 residues. CDR3: CASSPGQGAGTEAFF. For the CDR3, the DNA is TGTGCCAGCAGCCCCGGACAGGGGGCAGGCACTGAAGCTTTCTTT.

The chain is built from TRBV6-5 and TRBJ2-3, with D tentatively TRBD2 (5 bases). Germline lookup yields CDR1 MNHEY and CDR2 SVGAGI. The CDR3 runs 15 residues. Trimming cost V 2 bases and J 3 bases, with 12 bases left between them. CDR3 DNA: TGTGCCAGCAGTTACAGCGGAGGTGGGACAGATACGCAGTATTTT. Its protein is CASSYSGGGTDTQYF.

This clone was picked up one time. The chain carries TRBV2 and TRBJ1-1; a weak D match, TRBD1 (5 bases). The V end lost 8 bases, the J end lost 1 base, and 17 bases lay between the germline ends. There are 15 residues in the CDR3. The germline V gene encodes CDR1 SNHLY and CDR2 FYNNEI. This CDR3 reads CASQGVNIGNTEAFF. The DNA of the CDR3 is TGTGCCAGCCAGGGCGTGAATATCGGGAACACTGAAGCTTTCTTT.

This chain links TRBV9 with TRBJ2-7, with 9 positions matching TRBD2. V gave up 4 bases and J gave up 6 bases; unmatched junction bases: 8. The germline V gene has CDR1 SGDLS and CDR2 YYNGEE. This CDR3 region has 14 residues. The CDR3 sequence is CASSPRGSGGEQYF. In DNA form, the CDR3 reads TGTGCCAGCAGCCCTCGGGGTAGCGGGGGCGAGCAGTACTTC.

The V call is TRBV7-3, the J call TRBJ2-1; a weak D match, TRBD1 (5 bases). The CDR3 extends over 15 amino acids. Germline values: CDR1 SGHTA, CDR2 FQGTGA. Trimming took off 4 bases at V and 2 bases at J, with 12 bases between the two ends. The CDR3 region has the DNA TGTGCCAGCAGCTCTCAGGGTACCCCCTACAATGAGCAGTTCTTC. It translates to CASSSQGTPYNEQFF.

The V call is TRBV6-2 or TRBV6-3, the J call TRBJ2-2, with D possibly matching TRBD2 (5 bases). Trimming shortened V by 2 bases and J by 3 bases, and 13 bases separated the two germline ends. This CDR3 has 16 residues. Per the germline V gene, CDR1 is MNHEY and CDR2 is SVGEGT. The CDR3 region has the DNA TGTGCCAGCAGTTACCCGGGGAAAGGCTACACCGGGGAGCTGTTTTTT. This gives the protein CASSYPGKGYTGELFF.

The rearrangement uses TRBV7-8 and TRBJ2-1; D not certain. V lost 5 bases, J lost 0 bases, and 11 bases lay in between. The CDR3 has 15 amino acids. Germline CDR1 is SGHVS and CDR2 is FQNEAQ. The CDR3 DNA reads TGTGCCAGCAGCAAGGAGCAGAGCTCCTACAATGAGCAGTTCTTC. It encodes CASSKEQSSYNEQFF.

The chain employs TRBV15 and TRBJ2-3, with D possibly TRBD2 on 6 matching bases. V lost 5 bases and J 2 bases, leaving 11 bases between the germline ends. Germline V gives CDR1 LNHNV, CDR2 YYDKDF (reference sequence). This CDR3 region has 14 residues. CDR3: CATSVAGPTDTQYF. The CDR3 nucleotides read TGTGCCACCAGCGTCGCGGGACCCACAGATACGCAGTATTTT.

The rearrangement uses TRBV6-5 and TRBJ1-2; TRBD1 might be the D (6 bases). V dropped 0 bases and J dropped 6 bases, with 11 bases sitting between them. The CDR3 length is 14 residues. Germline loops: CDR1 MNHEY, CDR2 SVGAGI. This CDR3 is CASSYSNRVDGYTF. In DNA form, the CDR3 reads TGTGCCAGCAGTTACTCGAACAGGGTGGATGGCTACACCTTC.

The J gene is TRBJ2-7, the V gene TRBV3-1 (or the pseudogene TRBV3-2); TRBD1 aligns across 12 bases. This CDR3 has 20 residues. The junction had 22 bases not matched to a gene; V was cut back by 1 base and J by 9 bases. Germline CDR1 reads LGHDT; CDR2 reads YNNKEL (reference sequence). The CDR3 reads CASSQVNWDRGLLAQIGQYF. In nucleotides, the CDR3 is TGTGCCAGCAGCCAAGTAAACTGGGACAGGGGGCTACTAGCCCAGATCGGGCAGTACTTC.

This chain connects TRBV9 to TRBJ2-2; D is ambiguous. Trimming took 4 bases from V and 3 from J, leaving 16 bases between them. The CDR3 contains 16 residues. The germline gives CDR1 SGDLS, CDR2 YYNGEE. The CDR3 spells CASSPNSRPHTGELFF. DNA of the CDR3: TGTGCCAGCAGCCCCAATAGCCGACCTCACACCGGGGAGCTGTTTTTT.

This chain connects TRBV19 to TRBJ2-1; a weak D match, TRBD2 (6 bases). This CDR3 is 13 amino acids long. V lost 4 bases, J lost 7 bases, and 11 bases lay in between. Germline CDR1 LNHDA, CDR2 SQIVND (reference sequence). This chain's CDR3 is CASSNRGRNEQFF. In nucleotides, the CDR3 is TGTGCCAGTAGTAATCGGGGGAGAAATGAGCAGTTCTTC.

This chain uses TRBV15 with TRBJ1-1; D not resolved. There are 16 residues in the CDR3. Trimming took off 1 base at V and 6 bases at J, with 18 bases between the two ends. Germline lookup yields CDR1 LNHNV and CDR2 YYDKDF (reference sequence). This CDR3 is CATSRVASAEDSEAFF. The CDR3 nucleotides read TGTGCCACCAGCAGAGTGGCTTCGGCCGAGGATTCTGAAGCTTTCTTT. Together with reference TRBV15 and TRBJ1-1, the CDR3 gives the full variable domain: DAMVIQNPRYQVTQFGKPVTLSCSQTLNHNVMYWYQQKSSQAPKLLFHYYDKDFNNEADTPDNFQSRRPNTSFCFLDIRSPGLGDTAMYLCATSRVASAEDSEAFFGQGTRLTVV.

The chain couples TRBV21-1 to TRBJ2-7; the table calls TRBD2, which could not be checked here. TRBV21-1 has pseudogene status. This CDR3 has 15 amino acids. DNA for the CDR3: TGTGCCAGCAGCAAAGAGCGCAAAGCCACCTACGAGCAGTACTTC. Translated: CASSKERKATYEQYF.

CDR3 DNA: TGTGCCAGCAGCTATCCGGGACAGGGGGCCTACGAGCAGTACTTC. It is translated as CASSYPGQGAYEQYF. This chain joins TRBV6-5 and TRBJ2-7; 11 bases map to TRBD1. CDR1 and CDR2 from the germline V gene are MNHEY and SVGAGI. The CDR3 is 15 residues long. J lost 2 bases, V lost 6 bases, and 6 bases had no gene match.

The chain uses TRBV15 and TRBJ2-1; D possibly corresponds to TRBD2 (5 bases). Trimming took 0 bases from V and 6 from J, leaving 15 bases between them. Germline CDR1 is LNHNV and CDR2 is YYDKDF (reference sequence). The CDR3 extends over 16 amino acids. The CDR3 coding sequence is TGTGCCACCAGCAGAGATCTGGGGAGTGCCTCCAATGAGCAGTTCTTC. Residues: CATSRDLGSASNEQFF.

This clone was observed at least ten times. The J gene is TRBJ2-7, the V gene TRBV5-4, with 7 nucleotides matching TRBD1. V shed 2 bases and J 2 bases; nucleotides not matched to a gene: 4. Germline V CDR1 and CDR2: SGHNT, YYREEE (reference sequence). The CDR3 contains 14 residues. For the CDR3, the DNA is TGTGCCAGCAGCTTAGACAGGGTACCCTACGAGCAGTACTTC. Amino acids: CASSLDRVPYEQYF.

The genes are TRBV28 and TRBJ1-5, with D unclear. The germline V gene has CDR1 MDHEN and CDR2 SYDVKM. V lost 2 bases, J lost 0 bases, and 5 bases lay in between. The CDR3 runs 14 residues. For the CDR3, the DNA is TGTGCCAGCAGTTTAGTAAATAGCAATCAGCCCCAGCATTTT. This encodes CASSLVNSNQPQHF.

The CDR3 reads CASNLAGAYNEQFF. CDR3 nucleotides: TGTGCCAGCAATTTAGCGGGAGCCTACAATGAGCAGTTCTTC. This chain connects TRBV6-1 to TRBJ2-1; 9 nucleotides agree with TRBD2. The CDR3 is 14 amino acids. The ends lost 7 bases at V and 2 bases at J; junction bases unmatched: 3. Per the germline V gene, CDR1 is MNHNS and CDR2 is SASEGT.

The chain uses TRBV27 and TRBJ1-4, with 8 positions matching TRBD1. J gave up 2 bases and V 6 bases, and 23 bases lay outside the gene matches. Germline CDR1 MNHEY, CDR2 SMNVEV (reference sequence). This CDR3 contains 21 residues. CDR3 DNA sequence: TGTGCCAGCAGGTTTCGGTTGAGGACAGGGTTTTTTTCTTATACTAATGAAAAACTGTTTTTT. It yields the protein CASRFRLRTGFFSYTNEKLFF.

This clone is a singleton in its sample. This chain uses TRBV29-1 with TRBJ2-3; 11 nucleotides align to TRBD2. The CDR3 totals 13 residues. V dropped 4 bases and J dropped 9; count of bases not matched to a gene: 6. Per germline, CDR1 SQVTM and CDR2 ANQGSEA. The CDR3 is CSVVSGRAGTQYF. The DNA for the CDR3 is TGCAGCGTTGTTAGCGGGAGGGCCGGAACGCAGTATTTT.

V gene TRBV27 combines with J gene TRBJ2-7; a possible D gene is TRBD1 (6 bases). This CDR3 is built from 13 residues. V lost 0 bases and J 6 bases, leaving 9 bases between the germline ends. Germline V gene lookup returns CDR1 MNHEY and CDR2 SMNVEV (reference sequence). The CDR3: CASSLSQGLEQYF. CDR3 coding DNA: TGTGCCAGCAGTTTATCCCAGGGGCTCGAGCAGTACTTC.

Only a few counts were recorded for this clone. The rearrangement joins TRBV29-1 to TRBJ1-1; TRBD1 matches 7 bases. Germline loops: CDR1 SQVTM, CDR2 ANQGSEA. The CDR3 contains 12 residues. After removal of 7 bases from V and 6 bases from J, the junction contained 8 bases not matched to a gene. The CDR3 DNA reads TGCAGCGCCAGGGGGATTGGCGCTGAAGCTTTCTTT. Amino acid sequence: CSARGIGAEAFF.

V gene TRBV19 combines with J gene TRBJ2-1, with 9 bases identical to TRBD2. V dropped 1 base and J dropped 7; count of bases not matched to a gene: 14. The CDR3 has 18 residues. CDR1 is LNHDA, CDR2 SQIVND, per germline (reference sequence). The CDR3: CASSIGASGILMRNEQFF. CDR3 nucleotides: TGTGCCAGTAGTATAGGGGCTAGCGGGATATTAATGAGGAATGAGCAGTTCTTC.

V is TRBV28 and J is TRBJ2-3, with a weak D call TRBD2 (6 bases). Trimming took 4 bases from V and 4 from J, leaving 12 bases between them. Germline assignment: CDR1 MDHEN and CDR2 SYDVKM. This CDR3 is 14 amino acids long. CDR3 nucleotide sequence: TGTGCCAGCAGTTCGAGACTAGAATCAGATACGCAGTATTTT. Translating gives CASSSRLESDTQYF.

V usage is TRBV9 and J usage is TRBJ2-3; a weak D match, TRBD2 (7 bases). Germline V gives CDR1 SGDLS, CDR2 YYNGEE. V was trimmed by 3 bases and J by 8 bases, leaving 10 bases between them. This CDR3 spans 12 amino acids. The CDR3 sequence: CASSAGGFTQYF. CDR3 DNA sequence: TGTGCCAGCAGCGCGGGGGGCTTTACGCAGTATTTT.

The chain links TRBV19 to TRBJ2-2, with a tentative D call TRBD2 (5 bases). Deletions cut 2 bases from V and 4 bases from J, with 14 bases between. Germline-derived CDR1 and CDR2 are LNHDA and SQIVND (reference sequence). The CDR3 is 16 amino acids. The CDR3 bases are TGTGCCAGTAGTATAAGAACGGCAGGAGGCACCGGGGAGCTGTTTTTT. This gives the protein CASSIRTAGGTGELFF.

This chain joins TRBV7-2 and TRBJ2-3, with D possibly matching TRBD2 (5 bases). Looked up from germline, CDR1 is SGHTA and CDR2 is FQGNSA. The CDR3 covers 13 residues. The V gene lost 5 bases and the J gene lost 10 bases, with 16 bases spanning the gap. CDR3 sequence (DNA): TGTGCCAGCAGCCCGATGTCGGCCGGGGCGCAGTATTTT. Translating it yields CASSPMSAGAQYF. The full variable domain, in which reference TRBV7-2 and TRBJ2-3 provide the parts outside the CDR3, is GAGVSQSPSNKVTEKGKDVELRCDPISGHTALYWYRQSLGQGLEFLIYFQGNSAPDKSGLPSDRFSAERTGGSVSTLTIQRTQQEDSAVYLCASSPMSAGAQYFGPGTRLTVL.

The chain employs TRBV27 and TRBJ2-3, with 8 bases fitting TRBD2. The CDR3 runs 18 residues. Germline V gene lookup returns CDR1 MNHEY and CDR2 SMNVEV (reference sequence). V trimming: 3 bases; J trimming: 4 bases; junction bases outside the gene matches: 15. The CDR3 is CASSLNYPAAGVSDTQYF. The CDR3 DNA reads as TGTGCCAGCAGTTTGAACTATCCTGCAGCGGGAGTTTCAGATACGCAGTATTTT.